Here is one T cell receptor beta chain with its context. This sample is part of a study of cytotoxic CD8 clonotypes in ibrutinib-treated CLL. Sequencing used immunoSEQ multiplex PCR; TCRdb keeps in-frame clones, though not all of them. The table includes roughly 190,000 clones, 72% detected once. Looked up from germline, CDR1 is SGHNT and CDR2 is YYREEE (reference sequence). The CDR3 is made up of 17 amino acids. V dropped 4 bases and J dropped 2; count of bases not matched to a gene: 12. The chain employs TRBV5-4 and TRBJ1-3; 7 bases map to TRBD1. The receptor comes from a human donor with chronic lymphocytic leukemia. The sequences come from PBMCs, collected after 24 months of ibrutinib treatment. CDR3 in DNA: TGTGCCAGCAGCGGAAAGGGGGCGAGGGGGCCTGGAAACACCATATATTTT. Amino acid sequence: CASSGKGARGPGNTIYF. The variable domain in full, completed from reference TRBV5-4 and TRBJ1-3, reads ETGVTQSPTHLIKTRGQQVTLRCSSQSGHNTVSWYQQALGQGPQFIFQYYREEENGRGNFPPRFSGLQFPNYSSELNVNALELDDSALYLCASSGKGARGPGNTIYFGEGSWLTVV.